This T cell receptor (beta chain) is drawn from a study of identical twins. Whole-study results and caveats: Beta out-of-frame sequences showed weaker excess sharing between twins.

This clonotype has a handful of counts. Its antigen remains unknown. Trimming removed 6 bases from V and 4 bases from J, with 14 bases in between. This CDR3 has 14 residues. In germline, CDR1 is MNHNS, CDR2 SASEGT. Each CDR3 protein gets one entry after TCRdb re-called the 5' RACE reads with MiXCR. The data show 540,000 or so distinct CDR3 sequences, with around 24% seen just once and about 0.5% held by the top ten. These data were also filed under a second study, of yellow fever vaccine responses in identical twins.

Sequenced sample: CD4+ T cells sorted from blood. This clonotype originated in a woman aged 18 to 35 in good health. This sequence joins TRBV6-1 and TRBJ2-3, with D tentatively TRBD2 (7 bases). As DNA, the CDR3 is TGTGCCAGCAGGGACAGAGGGGGGGCAGATACGCAGTATTTT. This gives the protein CASRDRGGADTQYF.